The 11 T cell receptor beta chains given below trace back to one sample, sequenced in a study. TCRdb reprocessed the RT-PCR reads with MiXCR, giving one entry per CDR3 protein. The sample has more than 600,000 distinct CDR3 sequences, 13% to 15% seen once. The specimen was memory CD4+ T cells from blood. The receptor source for this set is a female donor in good health, serving as a healthy control.

A few counts support this clonotype. This chain joins TRBV5-4 and TRBJ1-2; D gene ambiguous. Germline lookup yields CDR1 SGHNT and CDR2 YYREEE (reference sequence). V lost 0 bases and J lost 3, with 9 bases in between. The CDR3 extends over 14 amino acids. CDR3 sequence (DNA): TGTGCCAGCAGCTTGGAGGGCGGGGACTATGGCTACACCTTC. Its translation is CASSLEGGDYGYTF.

There are a few counts of this clonotype. The chain has TRBV4-3 and TRBJ1-5, with 7 bases fitting TRBD1. The CDR3 consists of 17 residues. Per germline, CDR1 LGHNA and CDR2 YSLEER. J gave up 4 bases and V 1 base, and 10 bases lay outside the gene matches. CDR3 residues: CASSQGTEGARNQPQHF. CDR3 bases: TGCGCCAGCAGCCAAGGAACGGAGGGGGCTCGAAATCAGCCCCAGCATTTT.

A few counts support this clonotype. The chain employs TRBV27 and TRBJ2-1; D may be TRBD1 or TRBD2 (6 bases each). CDR1 is MNHEY, CDR2 SMNVEV, per germline (reference sequence). This CDR3 region has 17 residues. Trimming stripped 5 bases from V and 8 bases from J, with 25 bases between. CDR3 loop: CASSPPFGLLGGHEQFF. Here the CDR3 DNA reads TGTGCCAGCAGTCCTCCTTTCGGCCTACTAGGGGGGCATGAGCAGTTCTTC.

This clonotype was picked up many times. The rearrangement joins TRBV7-2 to TRBJ1-2, with a weak D call TRBD1 (6 bases). Per germline, CDR1 SGHTA and CDR2 FQGNSA. The CDR3 sequence is 14 residues long. V lost 5 bases and J lost 8, with 18 bases in between. CDR3 sequence reads: CASSPNMWGQGYTF. The CDR3 DNA is TGTGCCAGCAGCCCGAATATGTGGGGGCAAGGCTACACCTTC. Full variable domain (rest looked up from reference TRBV7-2 and TRBJ1-2): GAGVSQSPSNKVTEKGKDVELRCDPISGHTALYWYRQSLGQGLEFLIYFQGNSAPDKSGLPSDRFSAERTGGSVSTLTIQRTQQEDSAVYLCASSPNMWGQGYTFGSGTRLTVV.

This clonotype appeared a few times. The chain is built from TRBV5-1 and TRBJ2-3; no clear D. V lost 1 base to trimming and J lost 2 bases, with 11 bases between them. The CDR3 is 15 residues long. Germline CDR1 reads SGHRS; CDR2 reads YFSETQ. The CDR3 DNA is TGCGCCAGCAGCTTGTCGCAGACCTACACAGATACGCAGTATTTT. It specifies CASSLSQTYTDTQYF.

This chain joins TRBV6-2 or TRBV6-3 and TRBJ1-5; TRBD1 might be the D (5 bases). Germline V gene data show CDR1 as MNHEY and CDR2 as SVGEGT. The V end lost 5 bases, the J end lost 7 bases, and 12 bases lay between the germline ends. The CDR3 has 13 residues. The CDR3 nucleotides read TGTGCCAGCAGTCGGGGGGAGGAACAGCCCCAGCATTTT. It yields the protein CASSRGEEQPQHF.

This clonotype has a count of ten or more. The chain recombines TRBV6-2 or TRBV6-3 with TRBJ2-3; D is ambiguous. Germline V lookup: CDR1 MNHEY, CDR2 SVGEGT. CDR3 length: 13 residues. V was cut by 6 bases and J by 5 bases, with 12 bases left in between. CDR3 loop: CASSQPPGDTQYF. DNA for the CDR3: TGTGCCAGCAGCCAACCACCGGGAGATACGCAGTATTTT.

V gene TRBV24-1 combines with J gene TRBJ2-5; D is unclear. Trimming cost V 2 bases and J 2 bases, with 5 bases left between them. Per the germline V gene, CDR1 is KGHDR and CDR2 is SFDVKD. The CDR3 is 13 residues long. The CDR3 loop reads CATSDYLQETQYF. The CDR3 nucleotides are TGTGCCACCAGTGATTATCTGCAAGAGACCCAGTACTTC.

This clonotype occurred many times. The chain links TRBV20-1 to TRBJ2-7; 9 positions match TRBD2. Per germline, CDR1 DFQATT and CDR2 SNEGSKA (reference sequence). After removal of 2 bases from V and 2 bases from J, the junction contained 7 bases not matched to a gene. This CDR3 spans 15 amino acids. The DNA for the CDR3 is TGCAGTGCTAGATCTCTAGCGGGAAGGGCCTACGAGCAGTACTTC. It codes for CSARSLAGRAYEQYF.

The chain carries TRBV7-2 and TRBJ2-5; maybe TRBD1 (7 bases). This CDR3 region has 17 residues. Trimming took 4 bases from V and 5 from J, leaving 23 bases between them. The germline gives CDR1 SGHTA, CDR2 FQGNSA. The CDR3 region has the DNA TGTGCCAGCAGCTCCCGGACAGGAGGACTACCGAGGGAGACCCAGTACTTC. It is translated as CASSSRTGGLPRETQYF.

The chain joins TRBV5-1 to TRBJ2-1; 7 bases agree with TRBD2. This CDR3 is built from 15 residues. Germline V gives CDR1 SGHRS, CDR2 YFSETQ. J was trimmed by 4 bases and V by 7 bases; bases with no gene match: 11. The CDR3 DNA follows: TGCGCCAGCTCGGGGTCGGTAGCGGGTTACAATGAGCAGTTCTTC. Amino acid sequence: CASSGSVAGYNEQFF.